The TCR beta chain described here comes from a study of blood T cell repertoires in COVID-19. Study-wide context: Sites across the United States, Italy and Spain contributed samples from acute and convalescent COVID-19. T cells, B-cell-depleted T cells, or PBMCs provided the cDNA or gDNA that served as material.

Produced via immunoSEQ multiplex PCR; TCRdb's table is partial and in-frame only. The data show 300,000 to 450,000 clones, with about 88% seen just once and about 0.93% held by the top ten. At least ten counts were recorded for this clone. The source material was PBMCs or T cells enriched from blood (not recorded which). The receptor's source is a woman aged 30 to 39 who had recovered from COVID-19.

The CDR3 DNA is TGCGCCAGCAGCGTCGGCGGGGCAGCCAATGAGCAGTTCTTC. Translating gives CASSVGGAANEQFF. The rearrangement links TRBV4-3 to TRBJ2-1; D may be TRBD2 (6 bases). The CDR3 runs to 14 residues. V lost 5 bases, J lost 6 bases, and 14 bases lay in between. Germline assignment: CDR1 LGHNA and CDR2 YSLEER.